The clone carrying this TCR beta chain was observed a few times. V shed 1 base, J shed 4 bases, and the junction held 25 bases outside the gene matches. Germline V gene sequence: CDR1 LGHDT, CDR2 YNNKEL (reference sequence). The CDR3 is made up of 22 amino acids. This record comes from a study of blood T cell repertoires in COVID-19. Methods used by the authors: Using reference gene primer amplification, nucleated cell counts were estimated. Sequenced by immunoSEQ multiplex PCR; TCRdb stores in-frame clones only, minus some. V and J calls and clone size are copied from that table; D and trimming were computed from the DNA. The sample lists 250,000 to 300,000 clones; around 87% were seen once.

The receptor's source is a woman between 45 and 65 years old who had recovered from COVID-19. The chain uses TRBV3-1 (or the pseudogene TRBV3-2) and TRBJ1-2; 9 bases agree with TRBD1. Material: peripheral blood. The CDR3 DNA reads as TGTGCCAGCAGCCAAGTTGTAGCTTTAAACCGGGACAGGGCGATGAGGTTCTATGGCTACACCTTC. It yields the protein CASSQVVALNRDRAMRFYGYTF.